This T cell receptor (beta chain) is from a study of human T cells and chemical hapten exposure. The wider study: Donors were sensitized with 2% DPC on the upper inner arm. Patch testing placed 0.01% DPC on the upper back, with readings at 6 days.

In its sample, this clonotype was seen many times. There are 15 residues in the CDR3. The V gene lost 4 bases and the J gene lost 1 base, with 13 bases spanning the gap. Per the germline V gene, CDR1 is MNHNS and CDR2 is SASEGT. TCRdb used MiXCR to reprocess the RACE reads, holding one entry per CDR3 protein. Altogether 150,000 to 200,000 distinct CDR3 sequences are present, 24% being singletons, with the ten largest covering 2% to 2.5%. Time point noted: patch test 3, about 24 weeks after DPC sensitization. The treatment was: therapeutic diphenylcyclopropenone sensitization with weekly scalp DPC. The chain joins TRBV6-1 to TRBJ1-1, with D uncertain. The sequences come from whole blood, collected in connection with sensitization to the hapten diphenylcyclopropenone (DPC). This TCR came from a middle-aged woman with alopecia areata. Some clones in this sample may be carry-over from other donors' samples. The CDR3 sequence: CASSAYYTANTEAFF. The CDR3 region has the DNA TGTGCCAGCAGTGCCTACTACACAGCGAACACTGAAGCTTTCTTT.